This T cell receptor (beta chain) was captured in a study of blood T cells in healthy people across ages. Alongside a J-beta primer mix, a sample-barcoded 5' primer served in a second PCR lasting about 7 to 12 cycles. TCRdb fed the 5' RACE reads into MiXCR, producing one record per CDR3 protein. The sample records hundreds of thousands of distinct CDR3 sequences, 40% to 65% being singletons. The CDR3 covers 16 residues. Deletions cut 6 bases from V and 0 bases from J, with 15 bases between. Germline V gene sequence: CDR1 SNHLY, CDR2 FYNNEI. The study, taken as a whole, reports: Estimates of diversity drawn from one million T cells were considered underestimates. As age increased, TCR beta diversity per million T cells fell in a roughly linear fashion. PBMCs left unsorted prevented a conclusive naive versus antigen-experienced comparison.

In the case of this clonotype: Antigen: not known.

This TCR derives from an elderly woman in good health. Sequenced: blood. The chain combines TRBV2 with TRBJ2-1; weak D call: TRBD1 (5 bases). CDR3 bases: TGTGCCAGCAGCCATAGGGGCAGTGGCTCCTACAATGAGCAGTTCTTC. It is translated as CASSHRGSGSYNEQFF. Complete variable domain (other parts from reference TRBV2 and TRBJ2-1): EPEVTQTPSHQVTQMGQEVILRCVPISNHLYFYWYRQILGQKVEFLVSFYNNEISEKSEIFDDQFSVERPDGSNFTLKIRSTKLEDSAMYFCASSHRGSGSYNEQFFGPGTRLTVL.